The entry below describes one T cell receptor (beta chain). This clone has just a few counts. No cognate antigen has been identified for it. No base-level quality is on record; no much larger clone is a single base apart. The entire amount of isolated RNA was reverse transcribed using the High Capacity cDNA Reverse Transcription Kit, so the sequenced TCRB transcripts were expressed ones. Deep immunoSEQ sequencing was applied to naive, central memory and regulatory T cell samples, giving an average of about 3.7 million total reads per sample. After sorted cells were lysed in RLT buffer, RNA was extracted with DNase-treated RNeasy Micro or Mini kits, with the choice depending on cell number. To prevent cross-contamination, every cell subset was processed on its own, while patient and healthy donor samples were processed together. The immunoSEQ multiplex PCR was used to amplify TCRB sequences from cDNA, yielding 87-bp fragments that span the CDR3 region. Amplicons were sequenced on the Illumina HiSeq platform. Under the source paper's analysis protocol: PCR bias was computationally corrected using synthetic template baselines, reads within Hamming distance 2 were collapsed, and singletons that could not be merged were discarded. Reads were aligned to IMGT to assign V, D and J genes, CDR3 length, and insertions or deletions at six rearrangement sites. Within each subset, clonotype counts were normalized to sorted cell number, after which true diversity and Gini coefficients were computed with the tcR R package. The overlap coefficient, calculated on TCRB nucleotide sequences, was used to measure repertoire sharing. The clones in this table, taken by TCRdb from immuneACCESS, are in-frame only. Not every clone is retained; where verified, under half of the shortfall comes from an unresolved V gene, and the cause of the rest is unknown. The D gene and trimming were derived from the DNA, and the V and J assignments and clone size from that table. This sample gives 20,000 to 30,000 clones in total; approximately 69% of them show up just once. Of the sample, 4.2% falls within the top ten clones.

CDR1 MNHEY and CDR2 SVGAGI were looked up in the germline V gene. The CDR3 sequence holds 15 residues, the cysteine and phenylalanine included. CDR3 DNA is the only sequence kept; it has 45 bases, read in frame from the first base. V lost 6 bases and J lost 0 bases, and the count of bases not matched to a germline gene is 6. From each donor, a single peripheral blood sample of about 100 mL on average was drawn into heparinised tubes. Naive, central memory, regulatory and stem cell-like memory CD4+ T cells were sorted on a BD FACSAria II using a panel including CD45RO, CCR7, CD25, CD127, CD95 and CD27. Purity was above 98% for every sorted population. PBMCs were isolated immediately by Lymphoprep density gradient centrifugation and stained directly without culture. So that batch effects would be minimized, each experiment stained and sorted samples in pairs, pairing one healthy donor with one patient.

The data originate from a study of beta chain features in type 1 diabetes (dated 2018 in TCRdb). About the full investigation: Mean age, gender distribution, total cell number and subset yield did not differ between patients and healthy donors. Across all samples, approximately 98,000,000 sorted cells were examined, and cell number per subset correlated strongly with RNA yield. In the study, TCRB repertoires of sorted circulating CD4+ T cell subsets from recently diagnosed type 1 diabetes patients were compared with those of matched healthy donors. Whereas all 30 or so donors provided naive and central memory subsets, regulatory and stem cell-like memory subsets were isolated from just 8 patients and roughly 8 healthy donors. Here is what the overall study found, with its caveats: A moderate but significant shortening of TCRB CDR3 length was observed in type 1 diabetes patients in all four CD4+ subsets. Because the HLA sub-analyses included only small numbers of individuals, any influence of HLA type on TCRB rearrangement was left unresolved. Naive, central memory and regulatory TCRB repertoires appeared to be more similar among patients than among healthy donors. Because cDNA was sequenced instead of genomic DNA, highly expressing activated cells could be over-represented, though the groups showed no difference in activation or CD3 levels. At VDJ recombination sites, type 1 diabetes patients had fewer insertions and more deleted nucleotides, which implies abnormalities in thymic rearrangement. Shorter templates might have been favored by PCR, but patient and control samples were amplified and corrected together, so both groups would have been affected equally by any skew.

The receptor's source is a man between 18 and 35 years old with type 1 diabetes. The sequence joins TRBV6-5 to TRBJ2-7, with 9 bases matching TRBD2. The sequenced material came from Tregs from blood. In the paper's terms, the cell subset or site label means: regulatory CD4+ T cells. The CDR3 reads CASSRTSGSSYEQYF. The nucleotides are TGTGCCAGCAGCCGAACTAGCGGGTCCTCCTACGAGCAGTACTTC.